These 16 T cell receptor beta chains share one sample of origin, sequenced in a study of early T cells in non-severe SARS-CoV-2 infection. A single record per CDR3 protein comes from TCRdb applying MiXCR to the 5' RACE reads. The sample carries about 69,000 distinct CDR3 sequences, 8.5% to 10% recorded once. The sequenced sample consisted of whole blood. The source of these receptors is an adult who was a healthcare worker with PCR-confirmed SARS-CoV-2 infection or an uninfected control (not recorded which).

This clonotype was detected many times. The chain joins TRBV29-1 to TRBJ1-1; maybe TRBD1 (5 bases). With 2 bases removed from V and 3 bases from J, the gap between germline ends came to 10 bases. The CDR3 length is 13 residues. The V gene's germline CDR1 is SQVTM and CDR2 ANQGSEA. The CDR3 coding sequence is TGCAGCGTTGAAAAACAGGTAGACACTGAAGCTTTCTTT. This sequence encodes CSVEKQVDTEAFF.

This clonotype has a count of ten or more. CDR3 amino acids: CATSRDGQGSNQPQHF. For the CDR3, the DNA is TGTGCCACCAGCAGAGATGGACAGGGGAGCAATCAGCCCCAGCATTTT. The chain combines TRBV15 with TRBJ1-5, with 9 nucleotides matching TRBD1. The CDR3 length is 16 residues. J gave up 1 base and V 0 bases, and 1 base lay outside the gene matches. Germline CDR1 is LNHNV and CDR2 is YYDKDF (reference sequence). Full variable domain (outside the CDR3, taken from reference TRBV15 and TRBJ1-5): DAMVIQNPRYQVTQFGKPVTLSCSQTLNHNVMYWYQQKSSQAPKLLFHYYDKDFNNEADTPDNFQSRRPNTSFCFLDIRSPGLGDTAMYLCATSRDGQGSNQPQHFGDGTRLSIL.

The genes are TRBV5-8 and TRBJ2-3; no clear D. Trimming left V 7 bases short and J 2 bases short, with 14 bases between. CDR3 length equals 14 residues. Germline CDR1 reads SGHTS; CDR2 reads YDEGEE. The CDR3 DNA reads TGTGCCAGCCCTACCGGGCCCTACACAGATACGCAGTATTTT. As protein: CASPTGPYTDTQYF.

This clonotype was recorded at least ten times. The chain links TRBV20-1 to TRBJ2-1, with D hard to call. Germline values: CDR1 DFQATT, CDR2 SNEGSKA (reference sequence). The CDR3 covers 11 residues. The V end was cut by 6 bases, the J end by 9 bases, with 12 bases between. CDR3 bases: TGCAGTGCCTGGGTTTTAGTTGAGCAGTTCTTC. This gives the protein CSAWVLVEQFF.

CDR3 amino acids: CASSLVDSAGQPQHF. The CDR3 DNA is TGTGCCAGCAGTTTAGTGGACAGTGCGGGGCAGCCCCAGCATTTT. The chain combines TRBV12-3 or TRBV12-4 with TRBJ1-5; maybe TRBD1 (6 bases). Trimming left V 1 base short and J 7 bases short, with 14 bases between. This CDR3 has 15 amino acids.

V usage is TRBV4-2 and J usage is TRBJ2-3; D is uncertain. The germline V gene encodes CDR1 LGHNA and CDR2 YNFKEQ. Deletions cut 0 bases from V and 3 bases from J, with 7 bases between. The CDR3 consists of 14 residues. As DNA, the CDR3 is TGTGCCAGCAGCCAAGAAGCAGAAACAGATACGCAGTATTTT. Protein: CASSQEAETDTQYF.

Many counts were recorded for this clonotype. This sequence joins TRBV18 and TRBJ2-4; D remains ambiguous. V was shortened by 7 bases and J by 10 bases, with 11 bases between the two germline ends. There are 11 residues in the CDR3. Germline V lookup: CDR1 KGHSH, CDR2 LQKENI. CDR3 protein: CASYDGMIQYF. In DNA, the CDR3 is TGTGCCAGCTACGACGGAATGATTCAGTACTTC.

This clonotype was recorded at least ten times. The chain recombines TRBV2 with TRBJ1-6; D remains ambiguous. The germline V gene has CDR1 SNHLY and CDR2 FYNNEI. V lost 4 bases, J lost 0 bases, and 7 bases lay in between. The CDR3 is 15 residues long. The CDR3 loop is CASSVGDSYNSPLHF. CDR3 DNA sequence: TGTGCCAGCAGTGTTGGGGACTCCTATAATTCACCCCTCCACTTT.

Only a few counts were recorded for this clonotype. The rearrangement uses TRBV2 and TRBJ2-1; TRBD1 matches 9 bases. This CDR3 has 14 residues. Germline assignment: CDR1 SNHLY and CDR2 FYNNEI. The trim removed 5 bases at V and 5 bases at J, leaving 4 bases unmatched. The CDR3 protein is CASSSWTGDNEQFF. DNA of the CDR3: TGTGCCAGCAGTTCCTGGACAGGGGACAATGAGCAGTTCTTC.

This clonotype appeared a few times. Written as DNA, the CDR3 is TGTGCCAGTAGTAAGACAAGAGCTAACTATGGCTACACCTTC. Encoded protein: CASSKTRANYGYTF. The V and J genes are TRBV19 and TRBJ1-2; no definite D call. CDR1 is LNHDA and CDR2 is SQIVND in the germline V gene (reference sequence). Trimming cost V 4 bases and J 0 bases, with 9 bases left between them. The CDR3 consists of 14 residues.

The V call is TRBV7-2, the J call TRBJ2-3; 7 bases fit TRBD1. The CDR3 runs to 15 residues. Trimming took 3 bases from V and 3 from J; bases not matched to a gene: 6. Germline V gene sequence: CDR1 SGHTA, CDR2 FQGNSA. The CDR3 DNA reads TGTGCCAGCAGCTTCAACGACAGGGTGACAGATACGCAGTATTTT. It specifies CASSFNDRVTDTQYF.

The chain joins TRBV29-1 to TRBJ2-5; D not resolved. This CDR3 has 16 residues. Trimming left V 0 bases short and J 1 base short, with 15 bases between. Per the germline V gene, CDR1 is SQVTM and CDR2 is ANQGSEA. CDR3 region: CSVEDTPGRFQETQYF. CDR3 DNA sequence: TGCAGCGTTGAAGATACCCCCGGGCGGTTCCAAGAGACCCAGTACTTC.

This clonotype was seen at least ten times. The gene calls are TRBV7-2 and TRBJ2-3, with 10 positions matching TRBD2. The CDR3 consists of 18 residues. Germline V CDR1 and CDR2: SGHTA, FQGNSA. The junction had 11 bases not matched to a gene; V was cut back by 3 bases and J by 2 bases. The CDR3 DNA sequence: TGTGCCAGCAGCTTGGACCGTCGAGCGGGGGGGAACACAGATACGCAGTATTTT. Translation: CASSLDRRAGGNTDTQYF.

This chain uses TRBV7-2 with TRBJ2-3; no reliable D call. The CDR3 extends over 16 amino acids. With 5 bases removed from V and 2 bases from J, the gap between germline ends came to 17 bases. CDR1 and CDR2 from the germline V gene are SGHTA and FQGNSA. The CDR3 coding sequence is TGTGCCAGCAGCAGCCAGCCTTCGCGGTTCACAGATACGCAGTATTTT. It specifies CASSSQPSRFTDTQYF.

In DNA form, the CDR3 reads TGTGCCAGCAGCGGACAGGTTTACTCTGGGGCCAACGTCCTGACTTTC. This codes for CASSGQVYSGANVLTF. This chain links TRBV7-2 with TRBJ2-6; 7 nucleotides agree with TRBD1. Germline CDR1 reads SGHTA; CDR2 reads FQGNSA. The CDR3 extends over 16 amino acids. Trimming cost V 5 bases and J 0 bases; bases outside gene matches: 4.

The chain links TRBV7-9 to TRBJ1-1; D gene uncertain. The CDR3 is 13 amino acids. The germline V gene encodes CDR1 SEHNR and CDR2 FQNEAQ (reference sequence). Trimming removed 6 bases from V and 1 base from J, with 9 bases in between. The CDR3 DNA reads as TGTGCCAGCAGGATGACAACGAACACTGAAGCTTTCTTT. Amino acids: CASRMTTNTEAFF. The full variable domain, with the rest looked up from reference TRBV7-9 and TRBJ1-1, is DTGVSQNPRHKITKRGQNVTFRCDPISEHNRLYWYRQTLGQGPEFLTYFQNEAQLEKSRLLSDRFSAERPKGSFSTLEIQRTEQGDSAMYLCASRMTTNTEAFFGQGTRLTVV.